The sequence of this T cell receptor beta chain was determined in a study of post-analysis software for immune sequencing data. General observations from the study: TRBV segments more frequent in patients than in controls numbered a few and included TRBV5-6, TRBV5-1 and TRBV20-1.

The library was made from cDNA and included unique molecular identifiers. TCRdb reprocessed the PCR reads with MiXCR, giving one entry per CDR3 protein. The top ten hold around 8% of the sample, which has hundreds of thousands of distinct CDR3 sequences, roughly 38% seen once. To note about this clonotype: No antigen is known for it.

V lost 8 bases to trimming and J lost 4 bases, with 14 bases between them. Germline loops: CDR1 MNHEY, CDR2 SVGAGI. This CDR3 is 13 amino acids long. Sequences were obtained from blood. The gene calls are TRBV6-5 and TRBJ1-1, with D unclear. The TCR comes from a girl aged 2 to 10 with multiple sclerosis. The CDR3 DNA reads TGTGCCAGCTTAAAATCCTCGAGCACTGAAGCTTTCTTT. Protein product: CASLKSSSTEAFF.